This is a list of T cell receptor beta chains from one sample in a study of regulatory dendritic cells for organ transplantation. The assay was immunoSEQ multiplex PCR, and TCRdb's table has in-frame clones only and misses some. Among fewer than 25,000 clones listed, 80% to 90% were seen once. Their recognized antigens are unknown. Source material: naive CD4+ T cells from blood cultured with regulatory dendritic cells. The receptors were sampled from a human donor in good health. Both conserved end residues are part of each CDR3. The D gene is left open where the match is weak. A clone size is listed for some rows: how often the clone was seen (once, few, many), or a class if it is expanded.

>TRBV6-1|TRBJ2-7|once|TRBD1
TGTGCCAGCAGCAGTTACCGGGACAGGGAGTACGAGCAGTACTTC
CASSSYRDREYEQYF
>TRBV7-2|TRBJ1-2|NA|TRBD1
TGTGCCAGCAGCCAGGGACAGCCCACGAACGGCTACACCTTC
CASSQGQPTNGYTF
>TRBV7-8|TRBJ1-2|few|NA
TGTGCCAGCAGCTTCAACCCGGGCTATGGCTACACCTTC
CASSFNPGYGYTF
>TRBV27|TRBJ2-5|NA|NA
TGTGCCAGCAGTTTAGGATCGAATAGTGAGACCCAGTACTTC
CASSLGSNSETQYF
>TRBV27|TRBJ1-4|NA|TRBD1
TGTGCCAGTCAAACAGGGGGGGCAGAGAATGAAAAACTGTTTTTT
CASQTGGAENEKLFF
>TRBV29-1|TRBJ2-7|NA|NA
TGCAGCGTTGACCGCACAGGGCACGAGCAGTACTTC
CSVDRTGHEQYF
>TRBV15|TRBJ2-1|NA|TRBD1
TGTGCCACCAGGACCAAACAGGGGTTCGCCTACAATGAGCAGTTCTTC
CATRTKQGFAYNEQFF
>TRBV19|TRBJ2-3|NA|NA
TGTGCCAGTAGTATAGACGGCAGGGATACGCAGTATTTT
CASSIDGRDTQYF
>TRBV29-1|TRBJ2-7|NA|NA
TGCAGCGTTGAATTTCCCGAGGGACGAGAGTTGTACGAGCAGTACTTC
CSVEFPEGRELYEQYF
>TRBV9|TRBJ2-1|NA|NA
TGTGCCAGCAGCGTAGCCGTGGGGTCCTACAATGAGCAGTTCTTC
CASSVAVGSYNEQFF
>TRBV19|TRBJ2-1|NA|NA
TGTGCCAGTAGTAGAGGACAGCCCTACAATGAGCAGTTCTTC
CASSRGQPYNEQFF
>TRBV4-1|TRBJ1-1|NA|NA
TGCGCCAGCAGCCAAGATCGGGGAGGAGGGGAAGCTTTCTTT
CASSQDRGGGEAFF
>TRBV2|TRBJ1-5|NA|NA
TGTGCCAGCAGTACAAATCTGGGGTTTGCTCAGCCCCAGCATTTT
CASSTNLGFAQPQHF
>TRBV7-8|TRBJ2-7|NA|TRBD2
TGTGCCAGCATCAAAGCGTGGGGGGGGACTAGCGTTTACGAGCAGTACTTC
CASIKAWGGTSVYEQYF
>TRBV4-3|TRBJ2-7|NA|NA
TGCGCCAGCAGCCAAGAGATCAACAGGCCCTCCTACGAGCAGTACTTC
CASSQEINRPSYEQYF
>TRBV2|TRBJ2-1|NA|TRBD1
TGTGCCAGCAGTTACCTGGACAGGGGCAATGAGCAGTTCTTC
CASSYLDRGNEQFF
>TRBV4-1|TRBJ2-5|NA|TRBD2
TGCGCCAGCAGCCAAGGACTAGCGGGAGGGCCGTCAGAGACCCAGTACTTC
CASSQGLAGGPSETQYF
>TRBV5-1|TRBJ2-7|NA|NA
TGCGCCAGCAGCGGGAGCTACGAGCAGTACTTC
CASSGSYEQYF
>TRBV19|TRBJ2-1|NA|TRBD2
TGTGCCAGTAGAACATCAAGCGGGGTCTCCTACAATGAGCAGTTCTTC
CASRTSSGVSYNEQFF
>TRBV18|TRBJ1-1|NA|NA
TGTGCCAGCTCACCGATGATGGACACTGAAGCTTTCTTT
CASSPMMDTEAFF
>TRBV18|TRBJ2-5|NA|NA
TGTGCCAGCTCACCACCGTCGGGAGAGACCCAGTACTTC
CASSPPSGETQYF
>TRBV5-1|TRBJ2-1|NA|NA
TGCGCCAGCAGCTTGGAACTGACAACCTACAATGAGCAGTTCTTC
CASSLELTTYNEQFF
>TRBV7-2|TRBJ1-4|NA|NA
TGTGCCAGCAGCTTATTTCCGCCCGGGGAAGGGGAAAAACTGTTTTTT
CASSLFPPGEGEKLFF
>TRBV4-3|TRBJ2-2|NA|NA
TGCGCCAGCAGCCAAGACCGGGGGACCGGGGAGCTGTTTTTT
CASSQDRGTGELFF
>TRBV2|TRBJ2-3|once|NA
TGTGCCTCGACTGAGGGCCTAGATACGCAGTATTTT
CASTEGLDTQYF
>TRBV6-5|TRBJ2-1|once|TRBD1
TGTGCCAGCAGTAACCGTCCAGGGGGCTCGGAGCAGTTCTTC
CASSNRPGGSEQFF
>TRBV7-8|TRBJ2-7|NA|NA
TGTGCCAGCAGCTTAAAGGGGGTCGAGCAGTACTTC
CASSLKGVEQYF
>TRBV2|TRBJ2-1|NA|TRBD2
TGTGCCAGCAGTTTAATAGCGGGAGATGGTGAGCAGTTCTTC
CASSLIAGDGEQFF
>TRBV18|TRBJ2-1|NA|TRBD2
TGTGCCAGCTCTTTCGGACTAGATGGCAATGAGCAGTTCTTC
CASSFGLDGNEQFF
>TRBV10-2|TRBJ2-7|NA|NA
TGCGCCAGCAGGACTAGTACCGTCTACGAGCAGTACTTC
CASRTSTVYEQYF
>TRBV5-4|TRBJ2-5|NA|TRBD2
TGTGCCAGCAGCCCATCGACTAGCGGGGGGGCCTTGGAGACCCAGTACTTC
CASSPSTSGGALETQYF
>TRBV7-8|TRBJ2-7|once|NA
TGTGCCAGCACCCCCCCTGCATCACCGGGCGAGCAGTACTTC
CASTPPASPGEQYF
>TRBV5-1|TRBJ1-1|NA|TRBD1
TGCGCCAGCAGCTTGGACGGACAGGGAAACACTGAAGCTTTCTTT
CASSLDGQGNTEAFF
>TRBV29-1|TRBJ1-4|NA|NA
TGCAGCGTGTTACGAGGAAGGGGGCTGTTTTTT
CSVLRGRGLFF
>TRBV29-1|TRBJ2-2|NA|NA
TGCAGCGTTTATGAGGGGTTTTCCGCCGGGGAGCTGTTTTTT
CSVYEGFSAGELFF
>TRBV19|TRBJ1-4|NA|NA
TGTGCCAGTAGTATACTAAGGGATGAAAAACTGTTTTTT
CASSILRDEKLFF
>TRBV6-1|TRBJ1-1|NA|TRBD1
TGTGCCAGCAGAGCGGACAGGGTGGGATGGACTGAAGCTTTCTTT
CASRADRVGWTEAFF
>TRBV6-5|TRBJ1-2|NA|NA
TGTGCCAGCAGCCGTAAATCAGGGACTTATGGCTACACCTTC
CASSRKSGTYGYTF
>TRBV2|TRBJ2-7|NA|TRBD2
TGTGCCAGCAGTGTCGAGGCTAGCGGGGGATACGAGCAGTACTTC
CASSVEASGGYEQYF
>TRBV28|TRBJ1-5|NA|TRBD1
TGTGCCAGCACCTCACAGGGGTGGAGGCAGCCCCAGCATTTT
CASTSQGWRQPQHF
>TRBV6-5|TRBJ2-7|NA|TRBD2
TGTGCCAGCAGTTACTCGGAGACTAGCGCCTCCTACGAGCAGTACTTC
CASSYSETSASYEQYF
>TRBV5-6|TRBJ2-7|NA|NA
TGTGCCAGCAGCTTGGGCCCGGGACAAGCCTACGAGCAGTACTTC
CASSLGPGQAYEQYF
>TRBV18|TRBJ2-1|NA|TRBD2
TGTGCCAGCTCACCACTGTCTAGCGGGAGTCTCAATGAGCAGTTCTTC
CASSPLSSGSLNEQFF